What follows are 17 T cell receptor beta chains derived from one specimen sequenced in a study of OX40 agonist ivuxolimab in advanced cancers. Profiled with immunoSEQ multiplex PCR; TCRdb holds only in-frame clones, not every one. Here the sample spans tens of thousands of clones, approximately 90% being singletons. Sequenced material: CD4+ or CD8+ T cells sorted from blood, taken in a trial of the OX40 agonist ivuxolimab. The source is an adult with an advanced solid tumor such as melanoma, head and neck, liver or kidney cancer.

This chain connects TRBV18 to TRBJ2-1; possible D gene TRBD2, 6 bases. The CDR3 totals 13 residues. Germline V lookup: CDR1 KGHSH, CDR2 LQKENI. V was clipped by 3 bases and J by 6 bases, with 9 bases between them. Here the CDR3 DNA reads TGTGCCAGCTCACCGGGACTTTTCAATGAGCAGTTCTTC. Its translation is CASSPGLFNEQFF.

The genes are TRBV29-1 and TRBJ1-1; D gene uncertain. CDR1 and CDR2 (germline): SQVTM, ANQGSEA. The CDR3 is 13 residues long. V was shortened by 6 bases and J by 1 base, with 12 bases between the two germline ends. CDR3 residues: CSVTGMGNTEAFF. Here the CDR3 DNA reads TGCAGCGTAACCGGGATGGGGAACACTGAAGCTTTCTTT.

V is TRBV5-1 and J is TRBJ1-4, with a weak D call TRBD1 (6 bases). This CDR3 region has 15 residues. The germline V gene encodes CDR1 SGHRS and CDR2 YFSETQ. The V gene lost 3 bases and the J gene lost 7 bases, with 16 bases spanning the gap. Here the CDR3 DNA reads TGCGCCAGCAGCTACCGGGACCGAGGGGGTGAAAAACTGTTTTTT. It codes for CASSYRDRGGEKLFF.

This chain joins TRBV7-3 and TRBJ2-6; D is uncertain. CDR3 size: 11 residues. CDR1 is SGHTA and CDR2 is FQGTGA in the germline V gene. Trimming cost V 8 bases and J 5 bases, with 4 bases left between them. CDR3 protein: CASARANVLTF. The CDR3, as DNA: TGTGCCAGCGCTAGGGCCAACGTCCTGACTTTC.

This chain joins TRBV4-3 and TRBJ2-3; 7 bases align to TRBD2. V was clipped by 0 bases and J by 1 base; unmatched bases: 7. The CDR3 contains 17 residues. Germline V gives CDR1 LGHNA, CDR2 YSLEER. Here the CDR3 reads CASSQDPRLAGTDTQYF. The CDR3 DNA reads as TGCGCCAGCAGCCAAGATCCCCGGCTAGCGGGCACAGATACGCAGTATTTT.

The chain couples TRBV7-2 to TRBJ1-4; TRBD1 matches at 8 bases. V was pared by 5 bases and J by 7 bases, with 12 bases of the junction left unmatched. Germline-derived CDR1 and CDR2 are SGHTA and FQGNSA. The CDR3 covers 16 residues. For the CDR3, the DNA is TGTGCCAGCAGCCCCTACGGACAGGGTGGTGCTGAAAAACTGTTTTTT. Translating it yields CASSPYGQGGAEKLFF.

This clone occurred a few times. Other DNA sequences from this sample encode an identical CDR3 as well. This chain connects TRBV7-9 to TRBJ1-1; D perhaps matches TRBD1 (5 bases). The germline V and J ends were trimmed by 5 bases and 1 base, with 8 bases remaining between them. Germline CDR1 SEHNR, CDR2 FQNEAQ (reference sequence). The CDR3 covers 13 residues. CDR3: CASSLTGNTEAFF. The CDR3 DNA sequence: TGTGCCAGCAGCCTAACAGGGAACACTGAAGCTTTCTTT.

V usage is TRBV11-2 and J usage is TRBJ2-7; 8 bases align to TRBD2. This CDR3 has 18 residues. Trimming at V came to 4 bases and at J to 0 bases, leaving 14 bases not matched to a gene. The V gene's germline CDR1 is SGHAT and CDR2 FQNNGV. CDR3 in DNA: TGTGCCAGCAGCTCCCTTAGACTAGCGCCCCCCCTCTCCTACGAGCAGTACTTC. This sequence encodes CASSSLRLAPPLSYEQYF. The whole variable domain, filled in from reference TRBV11-2 and TRBJ2-7, reads EAGVAQSPRYKIIEKRQSVAFWCNPISGHATLYWYQQILGQGPKLLIQFQNNGVVDDSQLPKDRFSAERLKGVDSTLKIQPAKLEDSAVYLCASSSLRLAPPLSYEQYFGPGTRLTVT.

This clone was seen a handful of times. This chain connects TRBV7-2 to TRBJ2-3; D perhaps matches TRBD1 (6 bases). The V end lost 6 bases, the J end lost 2 bases, and 9 bases lay between the germline ends. The CDR3 has 13 residues. CDR1 and CDR2 (germline): SGHTA, FQGNSA. In nucleotides, the CDR3 is TGTGCCAGCAGAACAGGGTACACAGATACGCAGTATTTT. Translated: CASRTGYTDTQYF. Using reference TRBV7-2 and TRBJ2-3 for the parts outside the CDR3, the full variable domain is GAGVSQSPSNKVTEKGKDVELRCDPISGHTALYWYRQSLGQGLEFLIYFQGNSAPDKSGLPSDRFSAERTGGSVSTLTIQRTQQEDSAVYLCASRTGYTDTQYFGPGTRLTVL.

The V gene is TRBV5-1, the J gene TRBJ1-1; a possible D gene is TRBD1 (6 bases). The germline gives CDR1 SGHRS, CDR2 YFSETQ. The CDR3 extends over 16 amino acids. The V end was cut by 4 bases, the J end by 1 base, with 17 bases between. The CDR3 DNA follows: TGCGCCAGCAGCCCATTTTCAGGGGTCCCGAACACTGAAGCTTTCTTT. The encoded protein is CASSPFSGVPNTEAFF.

The chain has TRBV6-1 and TRBJ1-4, with D maybe TRBD1 (6 bases). The ends were cut back, 3 bases at V and 4 bases at J, with 9 bases in the middle. The germline CDR1 and CDR2 sequences are MNHNS and SASEGT. The CDR3 length is 14 residues. The CDR3 here is CASSDRGVNEKLFF. The CDR3 DNA sequence: TGTGCCAGCAGTGATAGGGGGGTTAATGAAAAACTGTTTTTT.

The chain joins TRBV7-9 to TRBJ2-3; D unresolved. The CDR3 covers 12 residues. V was cut by 5 bases and J by 0 bases, with 3 bases left in between. Germline CDR1 SEHNR, CDR2 FQNEAQ (reference sequence). CDR3 in DNA: TGTGCCAGCAGCACCAGCACAGATACGCAGTATTTT. Amino acid sequence: CASSTSTDTQYF.

This chain uses TRBV2 with TRBJ2-3, with 9 bases identical to TRBD2. There are 13 residues in the CDR3. From germline, CDR1 is SNHLY and CDR2 FYNNEI. The V segment lost 11 bases and the J segment 3 bases; nucleotides outside the gene matches: 6. The CDR3 DNA reads TGTGCCGGCCTGCGGGGGGGGACAGATACGCAGTATTTT. Protein: CAGLRGGTDTQYF.

The rearrangement joins TRBV27 to TRBJ2-3; maybe TRBD1 (6 bases). The length of the CDR3 is 13 residues. Germline assignment: CDR1 MNHEY and CDR2 SMNVEV (reference sequence). The V end lost 7 bases, the J end lost 2 bases, and 10 bases lay between the germline ends. The CDR3 DNA follows: TGTGCCAGCATTCAGGGGAACACAGATACGCAGTATTTT. Protein: CASIQGNTDTQYF.

The V and J genes are TRBV30 and TRBJ1-6; 7 bases fit TRBD1. The trim removed 3 bases at V and 7 bases at J, leaving 6 bases unmatched. Germline V CDR1 and CDR2: GTSNPN, SVGIG (reference sequence). This CDR3 comprises 14 residues. This chain's CDR3 is CAWRPGQPNSPLHF. The CDR3 DNA sequence: TGTGCCTGGAGGCCGGGACAGCCAAATTCACCCCTCCACTTT.

This clone was detected once. The CDR3 spells CASSGKQGLYTGELFF. DNA of the CDR3: TGTGCCAGCAGCGGTAAACAGGGACTGTACACCGGGGAGCTGTTTTTT. The V call is TRBV9, the J call TRBJ2-2; D tentatively fits TRBD1 or TRBD2 (6 bases each). This CDR3 comprises 16 residues. Germline V CDR1 and CDR2: SGDLS, YYNGEE. Trimming left V 3 bases short and J 3 bases short, with 15 bases between.

This chain links TRBV14 with TRBJ2-3, with D hard to call. Trimming stripped 7 bases from V and 6 bases from J, with 14 bases between. The CDR3 loop spans 13 amino acids. CDR1 and CDR2 (germline): SGHDN, FVKESK. CDR3 bases: TGTGCCAGCACCCGGCTAGTATCCGATACGCAGTATTTT. Translated: CASTRLVSDTQYF.